Below are 20 T cell receptor beta chains sequenced from a single sample in a study of blood T cell repertoires in COVID-19. TCRdb's table, derived via immunoSEQ multiplex PCR, lists solely in-frame clones and lacks some. The sample carries 70,000 to 85,000 clones, around 80% recorded once. The sequenced material came from peripheral blood. Receptor source: a man aged 80 or over with active or convalescent COVID-19.

The gene calls are TRBV10-3 and TRBJ1-2, with 10 positions matching TRBD1. Trimming removed 1 base from V and 10 bases from J; junction bases left unmatched: 9. Germline assignment: CDR1 ENHRY and CDR2 SYGVKD. CDR3 length: 15 amino acids. The CDR3 DNA is TGTGCCATCAGTGAGTGGACAGGGGGGACTGGCGACTACACCTTC. Translating it yields CAISEWTGGTGDYTF.

This chain joins TRBV18 and TRBJ1-6; D may be TRBD1 (5 bases). Germline V gene sequence: CDR1 KGHSH, CDR2 LQKENI. The length of the CDR3 is 15 residues. The V end was cut by 2 bases, the J end by 7 bases, with 12 bases between. The CDR3 protein is CASSPSRQPNSPLHF. For the CDR3, the DNA is TGTGCCAGCTCACCATCCCGACAGCCCAATTCACCCCTCCACTTT.

The chain uses TRBV11-3 and TRBJ1-2; D remains unclear. With 0 bases removed from V and 0 bases from J, the gap between germline ends came to 11 bases. This CDR3 region has 16 residues. CDR1 is SGHNT, CDR2 YENEEA, per germline. The CDR3 DNA sequence: TGTGCCAGCAGCTTAGATAAGTCGGGGTCTAACTATGGCTACACCTTC. Translation: CASSLDKSGSNYGYTF.

The V and J genes are TRBV10-1 and TRBJ2-1; the match to TRBD2 covers 12 bases. Germline assignment: CDR1 WNHNN and CDR2 SYGVQD (reference sequence). This CDR3 spans 13 amino acids. Trimming took 8 bases from V and 7 from J; bases not matched to a gene: 3. In nucleotides, the CDR3 is TGCGCCAGCGGACTAGCGGGGACTAATGAGCAGTTCTTC. Translating gives CASGLAGTNEQFF.

The V and J genes are TRBV28 and TRBJ1-1; a possible D gene is TRBD1 (5 bases). The V gene lost 5 bases and the J gene lost 0 bases, with 10 bases spanning the gap. Germline CDR1 reads MDHEN; CDR2 reads SYDVKM. CDR3 length: 14 amino acids. As DNA, the CDR3 is TGTGCCAGCAGTGCCCCAGGGTTGAACACTGAAGCTTTCTTT. Amino acid sequence: CASSAPGLNTEAFF.

This chain connects TRBV12-3 or TRBV12-4 to TRBJ2-1; 8 nucleotides agree with TRBD1. With V trimmed by 8 bases and J by 7 bases, 7 bases remained unmatched. The CDR3 contains 13 residues. CDR3 in DNA: TGTGCCAGCGAGAGACAGGGGCGGAATGAGCAGTTCTTC. This encodes CASERQGRNEQFF.

This clone has only a few counts. CDR3 residues: CASSAGQGARNQPQHF. The CDR3 DNA reads TGTGCCAGCAGCGCAGGACAGGGGGCAAGGAATCAGCCCCAGCATTTT. The chain links TRBV9 to TRBJ1-5; 11 bases agree with TRBD1. This CDR3 is 16 amino acids long. V was clipped by 3 bases and J by 4 bases; unmatched bases: 6. Germline CDR1 and CDR2: SGDLS and YYNGEE.

V and J are TRBV27 and TRBJ1-4, with a tentative D call TRBD1 (5 bases). CDR1 is MNHEY and CDR2 is SMNVEV in the germline V gene (reference sequence). Trimming removed 4 bases from V and 13 bases from J, with 13 bases in between. This CDR3 region has 12 residues. The CDR3 is CASSSQGNGLFF. Written as DNA, the CDR3 is TGTGCCAGCAGTTCTCAGGGTAACGGACTGTTTTTT.

The chain is built from TRBV9 and TRBJ2-5, with 7 bases fitting TRBD2. V shed 3 bases, J shed 1 base, and the junction held 3 bases outside the gene matches. CDR1 and CDR2 (germline): SGDLS, YYNGEE. The CDR3 totals 14 residues. This CDR3 reads CASSGGGGQETQYF. Here the CDR3 DNA reads TGTGCCAGCAGCGGGGGCGGGGGCCAAGAGACCCAGTACTTC.

This chain links TRBV28 with TRBJ2-7; TRBD1 aligns across 12 bases. This CDR3 has 15 residues. Germline V gene sequence: CDR1 MDHEN, CDR2 SYDVKM. V dropped 4 bases and J dropped 1; count of bases not matched to a gene: 2. In DNA form, the CDR3 reads TGTGCCAGCAGTTCGGGACAGGGGGCATCCTACGAGCAGTACTTC. Amino acid sequence: CASSSGQGASYEQYF.

The genes are TRBV25-1 and TRBJ1-5, with 9 bases identical to TRBD1. After removal of 8 bases from V and 10 bases from J, the junction contained 6 bases not matched to a gene. From germline, CDR1 is MGHDK and CDR2 SYGVNS. The CDR3 has 12 residues. The CDR3 region is CASRRTGEPQHF. The CDR3 DNA reads as TGTGCCAGCCGACGGACAGGGGAACCCCAGCATTTT.

CDR3 DNA: TGTGCCAGCAGCTTAATGGGACAGGGGGGGAATGAGCAGTTCTTC. Amino acids: CASSLMGQGGNEQFF. The chain combines TRBV7-2 with TRBJ2-1; 11 positions match TRBD1. The CDR3 is made up of 15 amino acids. Germline V lookup: CDR1 SGHTA, CDR2 FQGNSA. J lost 7 bases, V lost 2 bases, and 4 bases had no gene match.

The chain links TRBV10-1 to TRBJ2-6, with 12 bases fitting TRBD1. V gave up 6 bases and J gave up 0 bases; unmatched junction bases: 24. Germline V CDR1 and CDR2: WNHNN, SYGVQD (reference sequence). This CDR3 is built from 24 residues. The CDR3 loop reads CASSPGTGGGLAALPASGANVLTF. In DNA, the CDR3 is TGCGCCAGCAGCCCCGGGACAGGGGGCGGTCTAGCGGCCTTGCCAGCCTCTGGGGCCAACGTCCTGACTTTC.

The chain carries TRBV5-6 and TRBJ1-2; 10 nucleotides match TRBD1. The CDR3 totals 17 residues. J lost 0 bases, V lost 0 bases, and 5 bases had no gene match. Per the germline V gene, CDR1 is SGHDT and CDR2 is YYEEEE. The CDR3 DNA reads as TGTGCCAGCAGCTTGGTAGGACAGGGGGAAGCTAACTATGGCTACACCTTC. Its protein is CASSLVGQGEANYGYTF.

The chain combines TRBV3-1 (or the pseudogene TRBV3-2) with TRBJ1-1; TRBD1 is a possible D gene (6 bases). V was shortened by 3 bases and J by 5 bases, with 19 bases between the two germline ends. This CDR3 spans 16 amino acids. Germline V lookup: CDR1 LGHDT, CDR2 YNNKEL (reference sequence). CDR3 amino acids: CASSQGWDKSGTEAFF. The CDR3 nucleotides are TGTGCCAGCAGCCAGGGATGGGACAAATCTGGAACTGAAGCTTTCTTT.

The chain links TRBV18 to TRBJ1-1; D is unresolved. Trimming cost V 3 bases and J 1 base, with 12 bases left between them. Germline CDR1 is KGHSH and CDR2 is LQKENI. CDR3 length: 15 amino acids. For the CDR3, the DNA is TGTGCCAGCTCACCCTTCCCGAGAGAGAACACTGAAGCTTTCTTT. Residues: CASSPFPRENTEAFF. Full variable domain (missing parts from reference TRBV18 and TRBJ1-1): NAGVMQNPRHLVRRRGQEARLRCSPMKGHSHVYWYRQLPEEGLKFMVYLQKENIIDESGMPKERFSAEFPKEGPSILRIQQVVRGDSAAYFCASSPFPRENTEAFFGQGTRLTVV.

The chain carries TRBV18 and TRBJ2-7; 16 bases line up with TRBD2. CDR1 KGHSH and CDR2 LQKENI come from the germline V gene. Unmatched junction bases numbered 6, after V lost 6 bases and J lost 4 bases. This CDR3 is built from 16 residues. The CDR3 nucleotides read TGTGCCAGCTCCCCTCCGGGACTAGCGGGGGGGTACGAGCAGTACTTC. As protein: CASSPPGLAGGYEQYF.

This clone was seen a single time. This sequence joins TRBV3-1 (or the pseudogene TRBV3-2) and TRBJ2-3; 10 nucleotides match TRBD1. The V segment lost 6 bases and the J segment 3 bases; nucleotides outside the gene matches: 9. This CDR3 has 16 residues. Germline values: CDR1 LGHDT, CDR2 YNNKEL (reference sequence). CDR3 sequence: CASSDNRGQGTDTQYF. The CDR3 coding sequence is TGTGCCAGCAGTGACAATAGGGGACAGGGGACAGATACGCAGTATTTT.

A single count supports this clone. The chain recombines TRBV20-1 with TRBJ1-5; unclear D gene. CDR1 and CDR2 from the germline V gene are DFQATT and SNEGSKA (reference sequence). Trimming stripped 3 bases from V and 6 bases from J, with 12 bases between. The CDR3 is made up of 13 amino acids. The CDR3 is CSASANQAQPQHF. CDR3 coding DNA: TGCAGTGCTAGTGCGAACCAGGCTCAGCCCCAGCATTTT.

J is TRBJ2-5 and V is TRBV20-1; 11 bases align to TRBD2. The V and J ends lost 3 bases and 5 bases, in that order; junction bases with no gene match: 8. The CDR3 runs 15 residues. Germline V gene data show CDR1 as DFQATT and CDR2 as SNEGSKA (reference sequence). The CDR3 sequence: CSASEWGLADETQYF. CDR3 coding DNA: TGCAGTGCTAGTGAGTGGGGACTAGCGGACGAGACCCAGTACTTC.